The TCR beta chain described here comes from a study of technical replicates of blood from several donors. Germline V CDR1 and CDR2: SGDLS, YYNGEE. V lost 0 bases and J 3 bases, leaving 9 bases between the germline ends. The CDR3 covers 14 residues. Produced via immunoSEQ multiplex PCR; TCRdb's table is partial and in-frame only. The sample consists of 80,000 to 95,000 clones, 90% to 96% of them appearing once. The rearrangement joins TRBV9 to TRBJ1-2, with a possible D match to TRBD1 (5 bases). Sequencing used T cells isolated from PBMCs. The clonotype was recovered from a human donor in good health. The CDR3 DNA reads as TGTGCCAGCAGCGTAGATTCGGGGGACTATGGCTACACCTTC. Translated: CASSVDSGDYGYTF.